The sample holds a few counts of the clone carrying this T cell receptor (beta chain). Its antigen is undetermined. This sample was included in a study of T cells after yellow fever vaccination. Broader study findings: Abundant clonotypes from the bulk population could get into FACS-sorted repertoires as contaminants.

This CDR3 spans 12 amino acids. Trimming stripped 2 bases from V and 5 bases from J, with 7 bases between. From germline, CDR1 is DFQATT and CDR2 SNEGSKA (reference sequence). Each CDR3 protein gets one entry after TCRdb re-called the 5' RACE reads with MiXCR. This table holds 250,000 to 300,000 distinct CDR3 sequences, 10% to 15% found once. The V and J genes are TRBV20-1 and TRBJ2-1; possibly TRBD2 for D (6 bases). The sequencing here drew on CD4+ T cells sorted from PBMCs, taken 45 days after the yellow fever booster vaccination. This clonotype was obtained from a man aged 25 to 40 who received the YFV17D yellow fever vaccine. The CDR3: CSARLANNEQFF. In nucleotides, the CDR3 is TGCAGTGCTAGACTAGCGAACAATGAGCAGTTCTTC.